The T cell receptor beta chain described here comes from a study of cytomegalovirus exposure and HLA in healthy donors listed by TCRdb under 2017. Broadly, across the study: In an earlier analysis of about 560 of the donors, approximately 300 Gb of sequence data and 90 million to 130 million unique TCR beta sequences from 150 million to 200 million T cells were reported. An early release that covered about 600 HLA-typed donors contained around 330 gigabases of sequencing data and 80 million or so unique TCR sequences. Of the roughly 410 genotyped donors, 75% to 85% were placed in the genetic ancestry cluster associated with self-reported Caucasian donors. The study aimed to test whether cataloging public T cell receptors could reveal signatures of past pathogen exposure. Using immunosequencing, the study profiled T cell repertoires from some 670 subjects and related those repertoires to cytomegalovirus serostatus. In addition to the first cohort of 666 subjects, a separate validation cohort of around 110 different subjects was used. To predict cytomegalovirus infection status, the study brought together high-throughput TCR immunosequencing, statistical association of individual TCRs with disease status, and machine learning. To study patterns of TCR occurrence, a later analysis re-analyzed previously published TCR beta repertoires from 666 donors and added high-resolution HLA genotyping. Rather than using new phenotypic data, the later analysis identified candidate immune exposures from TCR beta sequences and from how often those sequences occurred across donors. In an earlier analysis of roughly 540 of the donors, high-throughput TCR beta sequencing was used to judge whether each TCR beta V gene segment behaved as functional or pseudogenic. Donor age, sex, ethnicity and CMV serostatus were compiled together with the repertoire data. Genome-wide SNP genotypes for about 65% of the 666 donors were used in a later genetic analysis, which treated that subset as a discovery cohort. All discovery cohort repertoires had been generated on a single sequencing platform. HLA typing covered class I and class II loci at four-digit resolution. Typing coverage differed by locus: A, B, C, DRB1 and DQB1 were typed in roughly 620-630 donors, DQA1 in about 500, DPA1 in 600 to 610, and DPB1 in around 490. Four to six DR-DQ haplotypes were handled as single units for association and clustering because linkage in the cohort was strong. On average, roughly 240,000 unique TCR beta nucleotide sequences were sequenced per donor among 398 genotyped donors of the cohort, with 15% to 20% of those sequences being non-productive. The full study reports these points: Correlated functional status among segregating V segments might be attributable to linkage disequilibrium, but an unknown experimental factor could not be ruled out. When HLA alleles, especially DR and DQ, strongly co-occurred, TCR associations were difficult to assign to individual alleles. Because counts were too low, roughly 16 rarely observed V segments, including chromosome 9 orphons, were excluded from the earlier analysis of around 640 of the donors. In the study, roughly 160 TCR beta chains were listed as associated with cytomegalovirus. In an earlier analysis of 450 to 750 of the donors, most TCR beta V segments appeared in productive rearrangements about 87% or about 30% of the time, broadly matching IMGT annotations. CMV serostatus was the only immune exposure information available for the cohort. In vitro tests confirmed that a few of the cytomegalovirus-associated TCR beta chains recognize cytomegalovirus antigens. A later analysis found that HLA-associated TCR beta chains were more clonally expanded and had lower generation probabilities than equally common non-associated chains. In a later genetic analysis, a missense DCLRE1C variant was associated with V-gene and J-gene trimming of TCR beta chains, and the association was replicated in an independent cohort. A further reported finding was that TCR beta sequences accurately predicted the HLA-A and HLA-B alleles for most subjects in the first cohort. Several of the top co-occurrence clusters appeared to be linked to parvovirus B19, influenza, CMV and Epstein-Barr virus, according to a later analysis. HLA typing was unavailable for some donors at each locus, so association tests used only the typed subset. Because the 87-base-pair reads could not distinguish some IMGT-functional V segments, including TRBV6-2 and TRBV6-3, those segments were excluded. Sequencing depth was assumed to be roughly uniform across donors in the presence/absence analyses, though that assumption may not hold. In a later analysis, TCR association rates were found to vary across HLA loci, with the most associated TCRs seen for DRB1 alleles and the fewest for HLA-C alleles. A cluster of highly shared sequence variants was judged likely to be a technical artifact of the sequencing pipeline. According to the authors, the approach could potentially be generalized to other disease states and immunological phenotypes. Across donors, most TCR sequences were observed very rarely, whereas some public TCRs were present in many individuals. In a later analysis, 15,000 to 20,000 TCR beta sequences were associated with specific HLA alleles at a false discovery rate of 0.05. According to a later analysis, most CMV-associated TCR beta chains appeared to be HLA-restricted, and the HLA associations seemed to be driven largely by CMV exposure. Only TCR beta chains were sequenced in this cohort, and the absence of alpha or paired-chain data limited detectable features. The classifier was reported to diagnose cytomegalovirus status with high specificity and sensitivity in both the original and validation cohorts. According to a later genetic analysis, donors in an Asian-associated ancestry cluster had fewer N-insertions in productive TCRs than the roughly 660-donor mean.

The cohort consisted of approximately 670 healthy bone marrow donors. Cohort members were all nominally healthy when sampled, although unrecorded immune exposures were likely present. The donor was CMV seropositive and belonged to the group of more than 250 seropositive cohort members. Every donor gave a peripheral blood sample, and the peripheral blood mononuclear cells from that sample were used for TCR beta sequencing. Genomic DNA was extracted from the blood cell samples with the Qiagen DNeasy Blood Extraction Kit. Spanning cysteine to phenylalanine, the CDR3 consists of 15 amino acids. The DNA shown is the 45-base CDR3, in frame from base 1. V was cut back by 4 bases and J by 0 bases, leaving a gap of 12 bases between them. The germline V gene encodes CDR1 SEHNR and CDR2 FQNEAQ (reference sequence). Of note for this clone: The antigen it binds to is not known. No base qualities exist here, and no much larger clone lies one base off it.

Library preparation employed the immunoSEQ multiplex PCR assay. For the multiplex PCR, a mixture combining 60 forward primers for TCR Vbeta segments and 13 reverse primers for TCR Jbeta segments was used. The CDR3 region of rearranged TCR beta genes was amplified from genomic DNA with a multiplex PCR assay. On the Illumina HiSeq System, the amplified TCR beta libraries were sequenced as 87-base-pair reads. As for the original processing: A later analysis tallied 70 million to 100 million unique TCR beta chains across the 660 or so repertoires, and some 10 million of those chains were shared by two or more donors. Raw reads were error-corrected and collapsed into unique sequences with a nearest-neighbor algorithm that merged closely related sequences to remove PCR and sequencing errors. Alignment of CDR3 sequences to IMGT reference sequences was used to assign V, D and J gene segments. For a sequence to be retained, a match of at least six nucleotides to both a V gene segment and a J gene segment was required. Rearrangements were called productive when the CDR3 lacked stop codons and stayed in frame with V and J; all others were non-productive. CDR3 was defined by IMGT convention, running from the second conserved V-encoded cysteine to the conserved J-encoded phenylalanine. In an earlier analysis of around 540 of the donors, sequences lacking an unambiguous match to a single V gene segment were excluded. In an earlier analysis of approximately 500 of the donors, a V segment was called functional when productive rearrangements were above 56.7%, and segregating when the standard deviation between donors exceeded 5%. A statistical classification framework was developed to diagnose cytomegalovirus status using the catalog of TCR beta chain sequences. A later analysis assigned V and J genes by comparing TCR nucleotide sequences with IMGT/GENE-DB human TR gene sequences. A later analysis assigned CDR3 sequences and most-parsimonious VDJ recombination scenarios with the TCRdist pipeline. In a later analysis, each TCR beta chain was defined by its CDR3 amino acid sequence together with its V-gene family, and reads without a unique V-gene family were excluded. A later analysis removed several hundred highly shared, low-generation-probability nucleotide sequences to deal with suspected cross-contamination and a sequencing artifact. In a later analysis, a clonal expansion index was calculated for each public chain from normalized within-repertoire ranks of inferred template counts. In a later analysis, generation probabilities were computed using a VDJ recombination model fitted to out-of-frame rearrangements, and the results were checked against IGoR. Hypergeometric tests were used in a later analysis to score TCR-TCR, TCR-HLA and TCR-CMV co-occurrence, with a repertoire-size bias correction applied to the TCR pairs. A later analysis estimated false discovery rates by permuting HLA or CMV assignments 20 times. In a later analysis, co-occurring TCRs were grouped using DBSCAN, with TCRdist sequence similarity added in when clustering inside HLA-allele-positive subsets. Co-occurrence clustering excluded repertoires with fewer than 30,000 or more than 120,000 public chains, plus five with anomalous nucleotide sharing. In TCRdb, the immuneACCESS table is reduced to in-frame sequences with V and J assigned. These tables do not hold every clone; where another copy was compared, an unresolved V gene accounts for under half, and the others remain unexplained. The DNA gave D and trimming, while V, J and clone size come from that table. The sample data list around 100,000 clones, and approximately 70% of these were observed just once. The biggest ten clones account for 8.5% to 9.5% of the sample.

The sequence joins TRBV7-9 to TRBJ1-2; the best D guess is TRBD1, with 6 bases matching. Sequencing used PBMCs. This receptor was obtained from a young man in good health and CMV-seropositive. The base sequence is TGTGCCAGCAGCTCAACAGGGATGGCTAACTATGGCTACACCTTC. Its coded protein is CASSSTGMANYGYTF.